The clone carrying this T cell receptor (beta chain) was found a few times. The antigen is unknown. This sample stems from a study of T-cell memory formation after mild COVID-19. Whole-study findings and limits: Several responding clones turned up in pre-infection memory, indicating that cross-reactive memory may have taken part.

Constant-segment primers and 5'RACE yielded cDNA libraries for TCR alpha and TCR beta, each carrying sample barcodes and UMIs. Each CDR3 protein is one row after TCRdb ran MiXCR on the 5' RACE reads. Here the sample spans about 400,000 distinct CDR3 sequences, roughly 15% being singletons. The TCR was taken from a man between 18 and 35 years old who had mild COVID-19 (a few samples of this study predate the infection). Cell type and time point are not known. Sequenced input: PBMCs or a T cell subset sorted from them (not recorded which).

CDR3 region: CASSPNILAGGFDEQFF. In nucleotides, the CDR3 is TGTGCCAGCAGTCCTAACATACTAGCGGGGGGGTTCGATGAGCAGTTCTTC. The chain has TRBV28 and TRBJ2-1, with 13 bases aligning to TRBD2. Germline V gene lookup returns CDR1 MDHEN and CDR2 SYDVKM. Trimming at V came to 5 bases and at J to 8 bases, leaving 12 bases not matched to a gene. There are 17 residues in the CDR3.